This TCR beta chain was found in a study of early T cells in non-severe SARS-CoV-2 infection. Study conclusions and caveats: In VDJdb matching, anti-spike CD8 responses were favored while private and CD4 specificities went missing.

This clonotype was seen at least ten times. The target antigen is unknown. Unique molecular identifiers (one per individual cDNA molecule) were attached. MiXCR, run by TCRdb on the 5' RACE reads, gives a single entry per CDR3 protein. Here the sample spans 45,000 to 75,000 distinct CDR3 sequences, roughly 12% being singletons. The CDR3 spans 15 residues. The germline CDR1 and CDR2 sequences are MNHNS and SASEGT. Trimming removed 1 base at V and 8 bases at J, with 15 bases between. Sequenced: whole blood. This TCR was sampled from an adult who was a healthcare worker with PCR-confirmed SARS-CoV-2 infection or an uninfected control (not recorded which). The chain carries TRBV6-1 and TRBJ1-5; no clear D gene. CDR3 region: CASSEEIDIPKPQHF. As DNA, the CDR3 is TGTGCCAGCAGTGAAGAAATTGACATTCCAAAGCCCCAGCATTTT.